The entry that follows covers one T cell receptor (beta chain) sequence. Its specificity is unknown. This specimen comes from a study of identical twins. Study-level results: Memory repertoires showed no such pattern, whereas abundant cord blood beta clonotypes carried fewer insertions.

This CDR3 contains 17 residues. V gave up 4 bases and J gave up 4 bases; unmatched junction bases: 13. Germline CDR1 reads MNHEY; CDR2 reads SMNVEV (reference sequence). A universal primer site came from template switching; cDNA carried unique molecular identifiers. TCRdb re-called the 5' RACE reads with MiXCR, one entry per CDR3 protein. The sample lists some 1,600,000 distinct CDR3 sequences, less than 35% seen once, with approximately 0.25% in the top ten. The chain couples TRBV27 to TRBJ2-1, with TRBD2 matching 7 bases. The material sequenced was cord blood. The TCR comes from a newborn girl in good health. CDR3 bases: TGTGCCAGCAGTTCATCCCGAGCGGGAAAAAGGTACAATGAGCAGTTCTTC. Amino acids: CASSSSRAGKRYNEQFF.